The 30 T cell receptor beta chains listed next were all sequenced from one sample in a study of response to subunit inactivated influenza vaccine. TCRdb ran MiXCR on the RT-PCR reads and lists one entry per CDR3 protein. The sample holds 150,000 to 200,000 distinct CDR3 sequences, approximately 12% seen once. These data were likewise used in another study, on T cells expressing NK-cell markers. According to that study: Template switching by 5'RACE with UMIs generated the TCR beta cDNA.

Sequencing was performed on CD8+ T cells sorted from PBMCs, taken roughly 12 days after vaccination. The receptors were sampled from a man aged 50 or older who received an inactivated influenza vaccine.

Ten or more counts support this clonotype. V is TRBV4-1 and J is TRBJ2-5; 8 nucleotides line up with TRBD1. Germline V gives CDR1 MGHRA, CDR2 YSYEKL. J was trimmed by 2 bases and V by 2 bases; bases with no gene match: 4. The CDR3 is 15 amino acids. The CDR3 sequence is CASSQPGGSQETQYF. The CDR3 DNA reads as TGCGCCAGCAGCCAACCAGGGGGCTCGCAAGAGACCCAGTACTTC.

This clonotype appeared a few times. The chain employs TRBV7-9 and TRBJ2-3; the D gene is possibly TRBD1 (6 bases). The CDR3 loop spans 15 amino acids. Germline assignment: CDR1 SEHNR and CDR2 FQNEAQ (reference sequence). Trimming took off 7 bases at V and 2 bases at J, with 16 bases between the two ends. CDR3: CASTNRERVTDTQYF. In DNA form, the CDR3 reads TGTGCCAGCACAAACAGGGAGAGGGTCACAGATACGCAGTATTTT.

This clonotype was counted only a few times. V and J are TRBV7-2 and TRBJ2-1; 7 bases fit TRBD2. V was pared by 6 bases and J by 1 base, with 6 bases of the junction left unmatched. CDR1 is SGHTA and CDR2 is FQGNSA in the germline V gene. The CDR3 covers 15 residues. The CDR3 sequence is CASRTASGSYNEQFF. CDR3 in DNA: TGTGCCAGCAGGACCGCTAGCGGTTCCTACAATGAGCAGTTCTTC.

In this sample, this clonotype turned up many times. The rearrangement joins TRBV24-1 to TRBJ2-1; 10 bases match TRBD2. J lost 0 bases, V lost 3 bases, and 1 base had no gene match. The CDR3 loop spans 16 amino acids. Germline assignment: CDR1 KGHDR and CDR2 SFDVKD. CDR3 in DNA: TGTGCCACCAGTGATGCTAGCGGGAGCTCCTACAATGAGCAGTTCTTC. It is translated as CATSDASGSSYNEQFF.

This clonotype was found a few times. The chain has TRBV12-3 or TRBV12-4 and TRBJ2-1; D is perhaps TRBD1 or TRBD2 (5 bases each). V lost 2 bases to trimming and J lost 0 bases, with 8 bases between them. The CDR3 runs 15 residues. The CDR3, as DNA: TGTGCCAGCAGTTTATGGGACGTCTCCTACAATGAGCAGTTCTTC. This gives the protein CASSLWDVSYNEQFF.

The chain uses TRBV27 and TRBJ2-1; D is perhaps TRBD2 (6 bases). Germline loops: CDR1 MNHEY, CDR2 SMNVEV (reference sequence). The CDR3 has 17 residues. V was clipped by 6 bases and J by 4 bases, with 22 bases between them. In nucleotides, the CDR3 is TGTGCCAGCAGCACGGGACTGCCCCCGGGACTGTACAATGAGCAGTTCTTC. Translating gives CASSTGLPPGLYNEQFF.

The CDR3 reads CATSTYRAQETQYF. CDR3 DNA: TGTGCCACCAGCACGTACAGGGCCCAAGAGACCCAGTACTTC. The rearrangement joins TRBV15 to TRBJ2-5; D is possibly TRBD1 (6 bases). CDR1 LNHNV and CDR2 YYDKDF come from the germline V gene (reference sequence). Trimming took off 4 bases at V and 1 base at J, with 10 bases between the two ends. CDR3 length: 14 amino acids.

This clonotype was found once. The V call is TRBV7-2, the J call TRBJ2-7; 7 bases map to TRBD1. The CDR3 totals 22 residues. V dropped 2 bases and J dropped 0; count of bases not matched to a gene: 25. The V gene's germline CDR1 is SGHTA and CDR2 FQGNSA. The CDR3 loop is CASSLCDRVSLAGTFYSYEQYF. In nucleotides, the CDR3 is TGTGCCAGCAGCTTATGTGACAGGGTTAGTCTAGCCGGAACGTTTTACTCCTACGAGCAGTACTTC.

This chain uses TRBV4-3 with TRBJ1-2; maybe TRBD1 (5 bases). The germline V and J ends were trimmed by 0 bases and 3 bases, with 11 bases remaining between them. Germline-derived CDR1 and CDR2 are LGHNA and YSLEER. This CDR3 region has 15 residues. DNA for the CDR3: TGCGCCAGCAGCCAAGAGTGGGGGTTTCACTATGGCTACACCTTC. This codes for CASSQEWGFHYGYTF.

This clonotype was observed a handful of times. The CDR3, as DNA: TGTGCCAGCAGTTTAGGATCGGGGGGACTAGCGGGACCCTACGAGCAGTACTTC. Translating it yields CASSLGSGGLAGPYEQYF. The V call is TRBV12-3 or TRBV12-4, the J call TRBJ2-7; 13 nucleotides match TRBD2. The V and J ends lost 1 base and 2 bases, in that order; junction bases with no gene match: 8. CDR3 length: 18 amino acids.

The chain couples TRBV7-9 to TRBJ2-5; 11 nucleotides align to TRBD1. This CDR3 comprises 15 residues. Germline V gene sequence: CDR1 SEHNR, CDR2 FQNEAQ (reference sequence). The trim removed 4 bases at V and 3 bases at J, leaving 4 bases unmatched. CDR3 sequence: CASSYGQGAKETQYF. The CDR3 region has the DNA TGTGCCAGCAGCTATGGACAGGGGGCGAAAGAGACCCAGTACTTC. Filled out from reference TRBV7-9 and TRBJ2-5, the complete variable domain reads DTGVSQNPRHKITKRGQNVTFRCDPISEHNRLYWYRQTLGQGPEFLTYFQNEAQLEKSRLLSDRFSAERPKGSFSTLEIQRTEQGDSAMYLCASSYGQGAKETQYFGPGTRLLVL.

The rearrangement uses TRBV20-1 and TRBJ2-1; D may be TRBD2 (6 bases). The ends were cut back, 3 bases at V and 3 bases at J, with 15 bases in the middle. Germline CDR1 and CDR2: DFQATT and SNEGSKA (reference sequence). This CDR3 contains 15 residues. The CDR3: CSASPGGNGYNEQFF. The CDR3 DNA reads TGCAGTGCTAGTCCCGGGGGAAATGGCTACAATGAGCAGTTCTTC.

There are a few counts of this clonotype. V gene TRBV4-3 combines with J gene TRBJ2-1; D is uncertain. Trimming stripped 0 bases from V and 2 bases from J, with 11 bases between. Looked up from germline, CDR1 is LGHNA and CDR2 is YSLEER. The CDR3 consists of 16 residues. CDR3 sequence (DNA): TGCGCCAGCAGCCAAGATCTTCCTGGACCCTACAATGAGCAGTTCTTC. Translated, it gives CASSQDLPGPYNEQFF.

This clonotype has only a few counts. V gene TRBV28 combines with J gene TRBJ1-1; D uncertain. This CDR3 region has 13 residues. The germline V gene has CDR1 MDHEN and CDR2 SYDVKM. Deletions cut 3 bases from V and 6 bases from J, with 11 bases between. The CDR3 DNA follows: TGTGCCAGCAGTTTTAGGAGGGTCTCTGAAGCTTTCTTT. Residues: CASSFRRVSEAFF.

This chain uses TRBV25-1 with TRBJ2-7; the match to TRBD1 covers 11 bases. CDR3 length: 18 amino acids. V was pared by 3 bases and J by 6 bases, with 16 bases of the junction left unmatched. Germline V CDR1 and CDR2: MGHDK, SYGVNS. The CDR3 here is CASSDVRTGGARGLEQYF. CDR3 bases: TGTGCCAGCAGTGATGTAAGGACAGGGGGCGCAAGGGGTCTCGAGCAGTACTTC.

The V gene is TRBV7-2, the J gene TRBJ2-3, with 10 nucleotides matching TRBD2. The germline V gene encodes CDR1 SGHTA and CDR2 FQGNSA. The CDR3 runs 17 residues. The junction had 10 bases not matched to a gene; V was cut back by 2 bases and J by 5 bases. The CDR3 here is CASSLLAGAGLLDTQYF. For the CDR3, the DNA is TGTGCCAGCAGCTTACTAGCGGGAGCGGGGTTACTAGATACGCAGTATTTT.

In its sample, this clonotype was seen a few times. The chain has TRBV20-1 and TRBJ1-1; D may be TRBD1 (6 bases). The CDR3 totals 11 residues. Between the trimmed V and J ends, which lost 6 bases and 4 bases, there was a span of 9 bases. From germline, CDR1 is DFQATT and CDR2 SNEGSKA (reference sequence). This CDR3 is CSARTVTEAFF. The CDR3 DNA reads TGCAGTGCACGGACAGTCACTGAAGCTTTCTTT.

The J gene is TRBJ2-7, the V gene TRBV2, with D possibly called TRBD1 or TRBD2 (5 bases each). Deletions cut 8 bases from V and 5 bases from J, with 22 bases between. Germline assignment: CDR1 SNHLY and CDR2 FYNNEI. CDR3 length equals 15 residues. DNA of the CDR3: TGTGCCAGCGAGGGGAAGGGAAAAAGTGTCGACGAGCAGTACTTC. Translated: CASEGKGKSVDEQYF.

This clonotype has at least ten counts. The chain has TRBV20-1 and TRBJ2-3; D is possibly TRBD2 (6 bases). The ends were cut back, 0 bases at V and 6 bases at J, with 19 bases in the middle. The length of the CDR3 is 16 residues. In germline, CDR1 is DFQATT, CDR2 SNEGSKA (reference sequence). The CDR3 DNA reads TGCAGTGCTAGAGATCTCGTGGGACTCCCCTCGGATACGCAGTATTTT. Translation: CSARDLVGLPSDTQYF.

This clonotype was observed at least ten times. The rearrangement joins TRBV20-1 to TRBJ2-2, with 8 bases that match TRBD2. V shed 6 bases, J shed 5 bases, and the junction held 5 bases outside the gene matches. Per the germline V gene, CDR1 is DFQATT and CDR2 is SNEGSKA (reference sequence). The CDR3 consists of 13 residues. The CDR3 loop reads CSAISGTTGELFF. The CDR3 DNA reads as TGCAGTGCGATTAGCGGGACGACCGGGGAGCTGTTTTTT.

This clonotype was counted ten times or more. The CDR3 region is CASSLAGQVYEQYF. CDR3 coding DNA: TGTGCCAGCAGTTTAGCAGGACAGGTCTACGAGCAGTACTTC. The J gene is TRBJ2-7, the V gene TRBV12-3 or TRBV12-4, with 7 bases identical to TRBD1. The junction had 2 bases not matched to a gene; V was cut back by 0 bases and J by 3 bases. The CDR3 covers 14 residues.

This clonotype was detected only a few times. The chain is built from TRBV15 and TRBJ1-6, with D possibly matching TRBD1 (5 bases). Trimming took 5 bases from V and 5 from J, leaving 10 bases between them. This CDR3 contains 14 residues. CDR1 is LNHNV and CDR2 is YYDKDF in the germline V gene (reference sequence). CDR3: CATSRGVDNSPLHF. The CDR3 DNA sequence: TGTGCCACCAGCCGGGGGGTGGATAATTCACCCCTCCACTTT.

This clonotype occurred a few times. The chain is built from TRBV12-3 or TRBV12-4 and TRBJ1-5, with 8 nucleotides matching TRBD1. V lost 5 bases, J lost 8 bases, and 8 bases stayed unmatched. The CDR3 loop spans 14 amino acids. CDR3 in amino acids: CASSTGGIGEPQHF. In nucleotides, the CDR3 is TGTGCCAGCAGTACAGGGGGAATCGGGGAGCCCCAGCATTTT.

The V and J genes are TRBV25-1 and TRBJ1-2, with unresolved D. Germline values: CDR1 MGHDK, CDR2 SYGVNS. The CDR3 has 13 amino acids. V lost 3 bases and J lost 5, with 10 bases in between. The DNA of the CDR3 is TGTGCCAGCAGTGACACCATATGGTATGGCTACACCTTC. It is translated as CASSDTIWYGYTF.

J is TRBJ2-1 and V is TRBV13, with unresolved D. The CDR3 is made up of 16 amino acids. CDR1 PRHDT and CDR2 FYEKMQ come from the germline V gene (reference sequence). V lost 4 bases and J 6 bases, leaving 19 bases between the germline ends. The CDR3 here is CASSSLGVGWGNEQFF. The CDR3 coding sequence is TGTGCCAGCAGCTCCCTGGGCGTTGGGTGGGGCAATGAGCAGTTCTTC. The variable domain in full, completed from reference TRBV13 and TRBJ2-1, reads AAGVIQSPRHLIKEKRETATLKCYPIPRHDTVYWYQQGPGQDPQFLISFYEKMQSDKGSIPDRFSAQQFSDYHSELNMSSLELGDSALYFCASSSLGVGWGNEQFFGPGTRLTVL.

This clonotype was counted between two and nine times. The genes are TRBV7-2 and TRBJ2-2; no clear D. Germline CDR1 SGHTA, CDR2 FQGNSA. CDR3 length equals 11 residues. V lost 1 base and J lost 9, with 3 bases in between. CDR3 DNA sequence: TGTGCCAGCAGCTTAGGGAGGGAGCTGTTTTTT. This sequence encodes CASSLGRELFF.

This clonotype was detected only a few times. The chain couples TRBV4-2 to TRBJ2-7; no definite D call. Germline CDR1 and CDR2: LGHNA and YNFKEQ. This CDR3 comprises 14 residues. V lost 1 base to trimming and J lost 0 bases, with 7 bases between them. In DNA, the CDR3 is TGTGCCAGCAGCCAAGGAACGAGCTCCTACGAGCAGTACTTC. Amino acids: CASSQGTSSYEQYF.

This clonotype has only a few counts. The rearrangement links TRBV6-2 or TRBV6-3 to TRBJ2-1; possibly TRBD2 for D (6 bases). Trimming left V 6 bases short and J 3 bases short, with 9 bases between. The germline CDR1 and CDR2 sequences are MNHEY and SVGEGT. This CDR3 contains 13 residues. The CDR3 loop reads CASRDYNYNEQFF. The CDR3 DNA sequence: TGTGCCAGCAGGGACTACAACTACAATGAGCAGTTCTTC.

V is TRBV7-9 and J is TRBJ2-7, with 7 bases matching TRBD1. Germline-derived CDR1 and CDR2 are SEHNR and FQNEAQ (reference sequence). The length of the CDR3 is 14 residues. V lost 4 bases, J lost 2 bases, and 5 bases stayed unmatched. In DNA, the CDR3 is TGTGCCAGCAGCTCGACAGGGACCACCTACGAGCAGTACTTC. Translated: CASSSTGTTYEQYF.

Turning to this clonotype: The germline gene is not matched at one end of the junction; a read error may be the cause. The CDR3 nucleotides are TGTGCCAGCAGCGTAGGGGGACGGGACACTGTAGCTTTCTTT. Its protein is CASSVGGRDTVAFF. The chain is built from TRBV9 and TRBJ1-1, with D perhaps matching TRBD1 (6 bases). The germline gives CDR1 SGDLS, CDR2 YYNGEE. This CDR3 has 14 residues. The full variable domain, rest sourced from reference TRBV9 and TRBJ1-1, is DSGVTQTPKHLITATGQRVTLRCSPRSGDLSVYWYQQSLDQGLQFLIQYYNGEERAKGNILERFSAQQFPDLHSELNLSSLELGDSALYFCASSVGGRDTVAFFGQGTRLTVV.